The 31 T cell receptor beta chains below were found in one sample sequenced in a study of OX40 agonist ivuxolimab in advanced cancers. TCRdb's copy holds only in-frame clones and misses some; the assay was immunoSEQ multiplex PCR. The table shows roughly 120,000 clones, with about nine tenths occurring only once. The sequences come from CD4+ or CD8+ T cells sorted from blood, collected in a trial of the OX40 agonist ivuxolimab. These receptors all come from an adult with an advanced solid tumor such as melanoma, head and neck, liver or kidney cancer.

The rearrangement joins TRBV7-9 to TRBJ2-7, with D maybe TRBD2 (6 bases). CDR1 and CDR2 from the germline V gene are SEHNR and FQNEAQ (reference sequence). The CDR3 has 14 amino acids. Deletions cut 3 bases from V and 5 bases from J, with 14 bases between. Here the CDR3 DNA reads TGTGCCAGCAGCTTGGGTCAAGGGGAGGACGAGCAGTACTTC. It codes for CASSLGQGEDEQYF.

This clone was detected a few times. This chain uses TRBV28 with TRBJ2-5; D might be TRBD1 (5 bases). Trimming stripped 5 bases from V and 3 bases from J, with 7 bases between. Germline V gives CDR1 MDHEN, CDR2 SYDVKM. The CDR3 extends over 12 amino acids. The CDR3 DNA reads TGTGCCAGCAGTGCAGGGAAAGAGACCCAGTACTTC. Translation: CASSAGKETQYF.

The chain joins TRBV5-1 to TRBJ1-6, with TRBD1 matching 9 bases. Germline lookup yields CDR1 SGHRS and CDR2 YFSETQ. After removal of 4 bases from V and 7 bases from J, the junction contained 3 bases not matched to a gene. The CDR3 spans 14 residues. The CDR3 sequence: CASSIGQGNSPLHF. The CDR3 region has the DNA TGCGCCAGCAGCATAGGACAGGGGAATTCACCCCTCCACTTT. The entire variable domain, with the rest obtained from reference TRBV5-1 and TRBJ1-6, is as follows: KAGVTQTPRYLIKTRGQQVTLSCSPISGHRSVSWYQQTPGQGLQFLFEYFSETQRNKGNFPGRFSGRQFSNSRSEMNVSTLELGDSALYLCASSIGQGNSPLHFGNGTRLTVT.

The chain couples TRBV4-3 to TRBJ1-2; D is ambiguous. The germline gives CDR1 LGHNA, CDR2 YSLEER. The CDR3 length is 16 residues. The V end was cut by 4 bases, the J end by 2 bases, with 17 bases between. DNA of the CDR3: TGCGCCAGCAGCCTGGGTTCCGGGTTGGGAAACTATGGCTACACCTTC. Translated, it gives CASSLGSGLGNYGYTF.

V gene TRBV28 combines with J gene TRBJ2-1, with 7 bases lining up with TRBD1. The CDR3 extends over 13 amino acids. Germline V CDR1 and CDR2: MDHEN, SYDVKM. The V segment lost 6 bases and the J segment 7 bases; nucleotides outside the gene matches: 6. CDR3 sequence (DNA): TGTGCCAGCAGAATTGACAGGGTAAATGAGCAGTTCTTC. This codes for CASRIDRVNEQFF.

The rearrangement joins TRBV19 to TRBJ2-2; no definite D call. CDR3 size: 12 residues. Per germline, CDR1 LNHDA and CDR2 SQIVND (reference sequence). With 5 bases removed from V and 6 bases from J, the gap between germline ends came to 7 bases. The CDR3 sequence: CASSSTAGELFF. CDR3 in DNA: TGTGCCAGTAGTTCGACGGCCGGGGAGCTGTTTTTT.

The CDR3 bases are TGCGCCAGCAGCTTGGCAAGGACTGAGGTACATGGCTACACCTTC. Translated: CASSLARTEVHGYTF. The genes are TRBV5-1 and TRBJ1-2; D is unclear. The CDR3 runs to 15 residues. Germline CDR1 and CDR2: SGHRS and YFSETQ. The V gene lost 0 bases and the J gene lost 6 bases, with 15 bases spanning the gap.

This chain links TRBV27 with TRBJ2-2; tentatively, D is TRBD1 or TRBD2 (5 bases each). The CDR3 sequence is 16 residues long. Per germline, CDR1 MNHEY and CDR2 SMNVEV (reference sequence). Trimming left V 5 bases short and J 9 bases short, with 22 bases between. The CDR3 protein is CASSPGDQTFLRELFF. The CDR3 coding sequence is TGTGCCAGCAGTCCCGGGGACCAGACCTTTTTACGGGAGCTGTTTTTT.

V and J are TRBV7-2 and TRBJ2-1, with TRBD1 identical over 12 bases. Unmatched junction bases numbered 10, after V lost 5 bases and J lost 8 bases. The germline CDR1 and CDR2 sequences are SGHTA and FQGNSA. There are 16 residues in the CDR3. The CDR3 spells CASSPTPGQGAYEQFF. The CDR3 DNA reads TGTGCCAGCAGCCCCACCCCGGGACAGGGGGCTTATGAGCAGTTCTTC.

This sequence joins TRBV7-2 and TRBJ2-3; no clear D. V was trimmed by 5 bases and J by 5 bases, leaving 5 bases between them. Germline assignment: CDR1 SGHTA and CDR2 FQGNSA. CDR3 length equals 11 residues. Here the CDR3 DNA reads TGTGCCAGCAGCGTCGAAGATACGCAGTATTTT. Residues: CASSVEDTQYF.

The gene calls are TRBV28 and TRBJ2-7, with 13 bases fitting TRBD2. From germline, CDR1 is MDHEN and CDR2 SYDVKM. The V gene end was trimmed by 5 bases and the J gene end by 0 bases; junction bases not matched to a gene: 4. The CDR3 is made up of 16 amino acids. CDR3 region: CASSPGLAGVSYEQYF. The CDR3 DNA sequence: TGTGCCAGCAGTCCCGGACTAGCGGGGGTCTCCTACGAGCAGTACTTC.

CDR3 coding DNA: TGTGCCAGCAGCGGAAGGGACAGGGAAGCAGGTGGCTACACCTTC. Protein sequence: CASSGRDREAGGYTF. The chain joins TRBV7-8 to TRBJ1-2; TRBD1 matches 9 bases. J was trimmed by 7 bases and V by 5 bases; bases with no gene match: 11. The germline V gene has CDR1 SGHVS and CDR2 FQNEAQ. The CDR3 contains 15 residues. Complete variable domain (other parts from reference TRBV7-8 and TRBJ1-2): GAGVSQSPRYKVAKRGQDVALRCDPISGHVSLFWYQQALGQGPEFLTYFQNEAQLDKSGLPSDRFFAERPEGSVSTLKIQRTQQEDSAVYLCASSGRDREAGGYTFGSGTRLTVV.

The J gene is TRBJ1-1, the V gene TRBV4-3; D call uncertain. The CDR3 consists of 14 residues. V was pared by 0 bases and J by 0 bases, with 5 bases between. In germline, CDR1 is LGHNA, CDR2 YSLEER. CDR3 nucleotide sequence: TGCGCCAGCAGCCAAGAAAGCCTGAACACTGAAGCTTTCTTT. This sequence encodes CASSQESLNTEAFF.

This chain joins TRBV18 and TRBJ1-5; TRBD1 might be the D (5 bases). CDR1 and CDR2 (germline): KGHSH, LQKENI. V was cut by 0 bases and J by 2 bases, with 11 bases left in between. This CDR3 has 16 residues. CDR3 sequence reads: CASSPPQLGGNQPQHF. The CDR3 DNA follows: TGTGCCAGCTCACCACCGCAGTTGGGGGGCAATCAGCCCCAGCATTTT.

V usage is TRBV14 and J usage is TRBJ2-2; no clear D gene. Trimming took off 2 bases at V and 4 bases at J, with 11 bases between the two ends. CDR1 is SGHDN and CDR2 is FVKESK in the germline V gene. The CDR3 extends over 15 amino acids. The chain's CDR3 is CASSQQIVGTGELFF. The CDR3 DNA reads TGTGCCAGCAGCCAACAGATAGTGGGCACCGGGGAGCTGTTTTTT.

To note about this clone: Other DNA sequences in this specimen translate into the identical CDR3. This chain joins TRBV5-4 and TRBJ2-1; TRBD2 matches at 9 bases. The germline gives CDR1 SGHNT, CDR2 YYREEE (reference sequence). Germline trimming cut 3 bases from V and 4 bases from J; bases unmatched to any gene: 5. The CDR3 is 15 residues long. CDR3 DNA sequence: TGTGCCAGCAGCTCAACTAGCGGGTCTTACAATGAGCAGTTCTTC. It encodes CASSSTSGSYNEQFF. The full variable domain, rest sourced from reference TRBV5-4 and TRBJ2-1, is ETGVTQSPTHLIKTRGQQVTLRCSSQSGHNTVSWYQQALGQGPQFIFQYYREEENGRGNFPPRFSGLQFPNYSSELNVNALELDDSALYLCASSSTSGSYNEQFFGPGTRLTVL.

V gene TRBV7-6 combines with J gene TRBJ1-1; TRBD1 aligns across 7 bases. V lost 5 bases, J lost 6 bases, and 6 bases stayed unmatched. The CDR3 has 13 residues. CDR1 and CDR2 from the germline V gene are SGHVS and FNYEAQ. In DNA, the CDR3 is TGTGCCAGCAGCCCGACAGGGATAGCTGAAGCTTTCTTT. This gives the protein CASSPTGIAEAFF.

Written as DNA, the CDR3 is TGTGCCAGCAGCTGGACAAAGGGTAATGAAAAACTGTTTTTT. This sequence encodes CASSWTKGNEKLFF. The chain carries TRBV5-6 and TRBJ1-4, with D possibly being TRBD1 (5 bases). The CDR3 has 14 amino acids. Germline V gene lookup returns CDR1 SGHDT and CDR2 YYEEEE. V lost 3 bases to trimming and J lost 4 bases, with 10 bases between them.

The chain uses TRBV7-2 and TRBJ2-1, with TRBD2 matching over 15 bases. Germline-derived CDR1 and CDR2 are SGHTA and FQGNSA. The length of the CDR3 is 16 residues. V lost 1 base to trimming and J lost 10 bases; unmatched junction nucleotides: 5. The CDR3 sequence: CASSLGGTSGRREQFF. Written as DNA, the CDR3 is TGTGCCAGCAGCTTAGGAGGGACTAGCGGGAGGAGAGAGCAGTTCTTC.

The chain joins TRBV7-3 to TRBJ2-1; 8 bases are a match to TRBD1. CDR3 length: 14 amino acids. From germline, CDR1 is SGHTA and CDR2 FQGTGA. V lost 4 bases, J lost 9 bases, and 8 bases stayed unmatched. CDR3 region: CASSSGTGATEQFF. The CDR3 DNA is TGTGCCAGCAGCTCCGGGACAGGAGCTACTGAGCAGTTCTTC.

The J gene is TRBJ2-1, the V gene TRBV19; 13 nucleotides agree with TRBD2. J gave up 0 bases and V 5 bases, and 7 bases lay outside the gene matches. CDR3 length: 18 residues. Per germline, CDR1 LNHDA and CDR2 SQIVND (reference sequence). This CDR3 reads CASSSTSGRVSSYNEQFF. The CDR3 DNA reads TGTGCCAGTAGTTCTACTAGCGGGAGGGTTAGCTCCTACAATGAGCAGTTCTTC.

The rearrangement uses TRBV11-1 and TRBJ2-7; 11 bases line up with TRBD2. CDR1 is SGHAT, CDR2 FQDESV, per germline (reference sequence). The CDR3 has 14 residues. V shed 5 bases and J 4 bases; nucleotides not matched to a gene: 4. The CDR3 region is CASSLRTSGYEQYF. For the CDR3, the DNA is TGTGCCAGCAGCCTACGGACTAGCGGGTACGAGCAGTACTTC.

This clone was recorded only once. The V gene is TRBV9, the J gene TRBJ2-2, with D unclear. V lost 2 bases to trimming and J lost 8 bases, with 16 bases between them. The CDR3 sequence is 15 residues long. Germline V gene lookup returns CDR1 SGDLS and CDR2 YYNGEE. The CDR3, as DNA: TGTGCCAGCAGCGTCTTCGTTATTCCCTCGGGGGAGCTGTTTTTT. Translation: CASSVFVIPSGELFF.

This clone was observed once. This chain links TRBV4-2 with TRBJ2-2; tentatively, D is TRBD2 (5 bases). CDR1 LGHNA and CDR2 YNFKEQ come from the germline V gene. The CDR3 sequence is 15 residues long. The V end was cut by 4 bases, the J end by 0 bases, with 9 bases between. In nucleotides, the CDR3 is TGTGCCAGCAGCCCGAGGGTTACGAACACCGGGGAGCTGTTTTTT. Residues: CASSPRVTNTGELFF.

The chain uses TRBV9 and TRBJ2-7; 7 nucleotides agree with TRBD1. This CDR3 comprises 16 residues. V lost 0 bases and J lost 9; bases outside the gene matches: 15. Germline V gene data show CDR1 as SGDLS and CDR2 as YYNGEE. The CDR3 nucleotides read TGTGCCAGCAGCGTAGTAGCGTTCCCGTCCGCAGGGGGGCAGTACTTC. The encoded protein is CASSVVAFPSAGGQYF.

This clone has a single count. CDR3 coding DNA: TGTGCCAGTAGTATGTTTGCAGGGCCGAACACTGAAGCTTTCTTT. It specifies CASSMFAGPNTEAFF. The chain carries TRBV19 and TRBJ1-1; D is perhaps TRBD1 (5 bases). The CDR3 loop spans 15 amino acids. The germline V gene has CDR1 LNHDA and CDR2 SQIVND (reference sequence). V lost 3 bases and J lost 1, with 12 bases in between.

The V and J genes are TRBV5-5 and TRBJ1-2; D is possibly TRBD1 (6 bases). With 4 bases removed from V and 1 base from J, the gap between germline ends came to 14 bases. The CDR3 extends over 15 amino acids. Germline V gene data show CDR1 as SGHKS and CDR2 as YYEKEE (reference sequence). CDR3 sequence (DNA): TGTGCCAGCAGCCCCCAGGGAGGGGGTAACTATGGCTACACCTTC. It encodes CASSPQGGGNYGYTF.

The V gene is TRBV5-6, the J gene TRBJ1-3; D is unclear. The CDR3 contains 15 residues. Trimming shortened V by 2 bases and J by 0 bases, and 9 bases separated the two germline ends. The germline gives CDR1 SGHDT, CDR2 YYEEEE. CDR3 nucleotide sequence: TGTGCCAGCAGCTTTAGGTGGAGCTCTGGAAACACCATATATTTT. Translation: CASSFRWSSGNTIYF.

V and J are TRBV6-5 and TRBJ1-5, with 7 positions matching TRBD1. Per the germline V gene, CDR1 is MNHEY and CDR2 is SVGAGI. This CDR3 comprises 15 residues. V trimming: 2 bases; J trimming: 3 bases; junction bases outside the gene matches: 4. DNA of the CDR3: TGTGCCAGCAGTTACGACAGGGCGAACAATCAGCCCCAGCATTTT. Protein: CASSYDRANNQPQHF.

The genes are TRBV7-6 and TRBJ1-2; TRBD1 aligns across 8 bases. V trimming: 0 bases; J trimming: 8 bases; junction bases outside the gene matches: 11. Looked up from germline, CDR1 is SGHVS and CDR2 is FNYEAQ. This CDR3 has 16 amino acids. CDR3 bases: TGTGCCAGCAGCTTAGCACCGGGACAGGCATCCGGGGGCTACACCTTC. Protein product: CASSLAPGQASGGYTF.

This clone is a singleton in its sample. The V call is TRBV6-6, the J call TRBJ1-1; unclear D gene. V lost 8 bases to trimming and J lost 5 bases, with 12 bases between them. CDR3 length equals 12 residues. Germline CDR1 MNHNY, CDR2 SVGAGI (reference sequence). CDR3 sequence (DNA): TGTGCCAGCGGAGAAGGAGGTACTGAAGCTTTCTTT. It codes for CASGEGGTEAFF.